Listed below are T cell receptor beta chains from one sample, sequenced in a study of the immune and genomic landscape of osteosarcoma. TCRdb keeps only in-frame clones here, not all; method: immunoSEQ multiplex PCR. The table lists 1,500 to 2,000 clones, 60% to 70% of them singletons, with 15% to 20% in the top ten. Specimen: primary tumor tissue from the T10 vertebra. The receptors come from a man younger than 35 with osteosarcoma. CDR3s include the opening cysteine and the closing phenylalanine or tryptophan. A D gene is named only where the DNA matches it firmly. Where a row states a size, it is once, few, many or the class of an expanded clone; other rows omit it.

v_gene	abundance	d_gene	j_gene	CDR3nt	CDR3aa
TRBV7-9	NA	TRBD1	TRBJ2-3	TGTGCCAGCAGCCCACGGGGACAGGGTATCGCAGATACGCAGTATTTT	CASSPRGQGIADTQYF
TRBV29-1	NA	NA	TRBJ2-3	TGCAGCGTTGTAGCACAGACGGGAAGGTATTTT	CSVVAQTGRYF
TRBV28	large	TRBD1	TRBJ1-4	TGTGCCAGCAACTCCCTCAGCTGGGACAGGGGCGAAAAACTGTTTTTT	CASNSLSWDRGEKLFF
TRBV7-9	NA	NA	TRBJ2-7	TGTGCCAGCAGCTTAAACCAGGGAACGGTTTACGAGCAGTACTTC	CASSLNQGTVYEQYF
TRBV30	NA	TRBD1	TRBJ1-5	TGTGCCTGGAGCGCCGGGACAGTAAATCAGCCCCAGCATTTT	CAWSAGTVNQPQHF
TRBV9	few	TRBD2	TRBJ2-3	TGTGCCAGCAGCGTAAGGCTAGCGGGTGCTAGCACAGATACGCAGTATTTT	CASSVRLAGASTDTQYF
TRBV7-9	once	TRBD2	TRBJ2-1	TGTGCCAGCAGCTCTACCTCAGGGAGGGATGTGAGTGAGCAGTTCTTC	CASSSTSGRDVSEQFF
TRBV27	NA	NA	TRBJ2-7	TGTGCCAGCAGTTTAGGGGCAGGGCGAACCTACGAGCAGTACTTC	CASSLGAGRTYEQYF
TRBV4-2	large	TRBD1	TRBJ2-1	TGTGCCAGCAGCCGAGAAGAGGCTGGCACAGGGGGCAATGAGCAGTTCTTC	CASSREEAGTGGNEQFF
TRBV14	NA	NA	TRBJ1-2	TGTGCCAGCAGCCAAGCGTGGCCAGTAGGGCGCTACACCTTC	CASSQAWPVGRYTF
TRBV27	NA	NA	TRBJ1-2	TGTGCCAGCAGTTTATGGGGGAATTATGGCTACACCTTC	CASSLWGNYGYTF
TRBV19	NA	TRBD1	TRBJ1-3	TGTGCCAGTAGCCCGGATCCGGGACAGATATATTTT	CASSPDPGQIYF
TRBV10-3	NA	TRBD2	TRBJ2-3	TGTGCCATCAACCCTCGGGGGGAAGAGACAGATACGCAGTATTTT	CAINPRGEETDTQYF
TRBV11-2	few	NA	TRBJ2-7	TGTGCCAGCAGCCACTCCTACGAGCAGTACTTC	CASSHSYEQYF
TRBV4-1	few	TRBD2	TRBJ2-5	TGCGCCAGCAGCCCAGCGGGGCAAGAGACCCAGTACTTC	CASSPAGQETQYF
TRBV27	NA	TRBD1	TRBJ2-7	TGTGCCAGCAGTTCGACAGGGACAACCTACGAGCAGTACTTC	CASSSTGTTYEQYF
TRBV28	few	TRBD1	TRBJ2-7	TGTGCCAGCGAAACACTAACTGACAGGGTTGGTGAGCAGTACTTC	CASETLTDRVGEQYF
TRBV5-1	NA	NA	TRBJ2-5	TGCGCCAGCAGCTTGGAGGGTAACTCTGACACCCAGTACTTC	CASSLEGNSDTQYF
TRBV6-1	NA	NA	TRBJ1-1	TGTGCCAGCAGTTCACGGGGGGGCGATGCCGAAGCTTTCTTT	CASSSRGGDAEAFF
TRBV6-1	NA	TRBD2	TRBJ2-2	TGTGCCAGCAGGCGGGGGGCCTCGAACACCGGGGAGCTGTTTTTT	CASRRGASNTGELFF
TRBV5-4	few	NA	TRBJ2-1	TGTGCCAGCAGCTTGAAGGGGGGTCATGAGCAGTTCTTC	CASSLKGGHEQFF
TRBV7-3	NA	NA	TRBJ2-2	TGTGCCAGCAGCCCTGTGGGGTCCCGGGAGCTGTTTTTT	CASSPVGSRELFF
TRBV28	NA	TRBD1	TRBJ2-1	TGTGCCAGCAGTTCCCACTACGGGACAGGATGGGCCGATGAGCAGTTCTTC	CASSSHYGTGWADEQFF
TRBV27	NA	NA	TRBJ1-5	TGTGCCAGCAGTATCCAAACCATACCGACAGGTAGATATAGCAATCAGCCCCAGCATTTT	CASSIQTIPTGRYSNQPQHF
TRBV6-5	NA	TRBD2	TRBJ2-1	TGTGCCAGCAGTTTGCGGGGGGACTCCTACAATGAGCAGTTCTTC	CASSLRGDSYNEQFF
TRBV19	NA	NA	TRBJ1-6	TGTGCCAGTAGATCTGGCCGGACCATGAGCTCCTATAATTCACCCCTCCACTTT	CASRSGRTMSSYNSPLHF
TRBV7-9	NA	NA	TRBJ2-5	TGTGCCAGCAGCTCCTCCCGCACCGGGGGTGGAGAGACCCAGTACTTC	CASSSSRTGGGETQYF
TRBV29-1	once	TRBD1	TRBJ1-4	TGCAGCGTTGGCGACAGGGGAACTAATGAAAAACTGTTTTTT	CSVGDRGTNEKLFF